The sequence of this T cell receptor (beta chain) was determined in a study of OX40 agonist ivuxolimab in advanced cancers. Study-level background: Given to patients was ivuxolimab, an agonistic anti-OX40 (CD134) antibody. Dose-escalation patients suffered from hepatocellular carcinoma, melanoma, renal cell or head and neck cancer.

TCRdb's table, derived via immunoSEQ multiplex PCR, lists solely in-frame clones and lacks some. The sample has some 57,000 clones; around 93% are singletons. If patients had autoimmune disease history or systemic immunosuppression, they were excluded. Blood got drawn at baseline, again on cycle 4 day 1, and then on cycle 7 day 1. The sample was CD4+ or CD8+ T cells sorted from blood, taken in a trial of the OX40 agonist ivuxolimab. The receptor's source is an adult with an advanced solid tumor such as melanoma, head and neck, liver or kidney cancer.

Here the CDR3 reads CASRPGFSGANVLTF. The CDR3 DNA reads TGTGCCAGCAGACCAGGGTTCTCTGGGGCCAACGTCCTGACTTTC. V is TRBV28 and J is TRBJ2-6, with D possibly being TRBD1 (5 bases). CDR1 is MDHEN, CDR2 SYDVKM, per germline. With 6 bases removed from V and 0 bases from J, the gap between germline ends came to 9 bases. This CDR3 comprises 15 residues.